The clone carrying this TCR beta chain came up a few times. Its antigen is not known. The record originates from a study of post-analysis software for immune sequencing data. Across the whole study: Secondary progressive, relapsing-remitting and progressive-relapsing multiple sclerosis were among the included disease courses. Study conclusions and caveats: Controls showed significantly higher normalized Chao1 diversity than did multiple sclerosis patients. Strong co-clustering by F measure was evident for samples that had been prepared in the same batch.

The library was made from cDNA and included unique molecular identifiers. Input amounts of 1 to 10 million T cells were used. These gave approximately 500,000 cDNA molecules, so each molecule approximated one T cell. TCRdb recomputed calls from the PCR reads with MiXCR, one row per CDR3 protein. Altogether more than 500,000 distinct CDR3 sequences are present, around a third being singletons, with the ten largest covering 5% to 6%. This clonotype was obtained from a girl under 18 with multiple sclerosis. Material: blood.

DNA of the CDR3: TGTGCCAGCAGTCCTACAGGGGGAAACTATAATGGCTACACCTTC. It yields the protein CASSPTGGNYNGYTF. This sequence joins TRBV6-5 and TRBJ1-2, with 8 bases matching TRBD1. The V segment lost 5 bases and the J segment 6 bases; nucleotides outside the gene matches: 11. The length of the CDR3 is 15 residues. Germline lookup yields CDR1 MNHEY and CDR2 SVGAGI.